This T cell receptor beta chain emerged from a study of HIV-infected patients and healthy controls. Study-level points and caveats: Significantly higher mean Gini indices appeared in HIV-infected repertoires, possibly reflecting oligoclonality. HIV-associated CDR3 frequencies dropped significantly during therapy; CMV-associated ones, mostly rising, changed nonsignificantly.

The repertoire came from unfractionated whole blood and reflected all unsorted peripheral T cells. Alpha and beta constant-region primers primed reverse transcription of around 540 ng RNA. Alpha and beta chain libraries were made separately by chain-specific third strand synthesis with multiplexing indices. Second strand synthesis was primed from the SP2 site. Each CDR3 protein is one row after TCRdb ran MiXCR on the 5' RACE reads. The sample consists of about 6,000 distinct CDR3 sequences, about a tenth of them appearing once. This clonotype is labeled as medium-sized. What it recognizes is unknown. The CDR3 runs 15 residues. The germline CDR1 and CDR2 sequences are LGHDT and YNNKEL (reference sequence). V was cut by 3 bases and J by 1 base, with 11 bases left in between.

Sequencing was performed on blood, taken before antiretroviral therapy. The rearrangement uses TRBV3-1 and TRBJ2-3; no firm D call. The clonotype originates from an adult with HIV infection. The CDR3 bases are TGTGCCAGCAGCCACAGCCTTTGGGGCACAGATACGCAGTATTTT. It translates to CASSHSLWGTDTQYF.